The 26 T cell receptor beta chains in this list originate from one sample, sequenced in a study of identical twins. TCRdb re-analysed the 5' RACE reads in MiXCR, keeping a single row per CDR3 protein. This sample has 200,000 or so distinct CDR3 sequences; more than 15% occur once, and the top ten carry 35% to 50%. A further study also used this sample, focusing on T cells expressing NK-cell markers.

Sequencing input: CD8+ T cells sorted from blood. All receptors derive from a woman under 30 in good health.

The rearrangement links TRBV2 to TRBJ2-7; 12 bases line up with TRBD2. With V trimmed by 7 bases and J by 1 base, 5 bases remained unmatched. Germline lookup yields CDR1 SNHLY and CDR2 FYNNEI. The CDR3 is 15 residues long. Here the CDR3 reads CASTLGLAGSYEQYF. The CDR3 DNA is TGTGCCAGCACTCTGGGACTAGCGGGTTCCTACGAGCAGTACTTC.

The rearrangement joins TRBV12-5 to TRBJ2-7; TRBD1 might be the D (6 bases). The V end was cut by 1 base, the J end by 7 bases, with 17 bases between. Looked up from germline, CDR1 is LGHNT and CDR2 is FRNRAP. This CDR3 spans 15 amino acids. CDR3 amino acids: CASGLGPGVSGEQYF. The CDR3 coding sequence is TGTGCTAGTGGTTTGGGGCCAGGGGTGTCAGGGGAGCAGTACTTC.

The table lists this clonotype with a few counts. V gene TRBV6-5 combines with J gene TRBJ1-2; no reliable D call. Deletions cut 2 bases from V and 3 bases from J, with 10 bases between. Germline V CDR1 and CDR2: MNHEY, SVGAGI. The CDR3 contains 14 residues. CDR3 DNA: TGTGCCAGCAGTTACGGGTCAGGATACTATGGCTACACCTTC. This encodes CASSYGSGYYGYTF.

This clonotype was found a few times. The chain joins TRBV20-1 to TRBJ2-3; weak D call: TRBD2 (6 bases). Trimming took off 7 bases at V and 0 bases at J, with 14 bases between the two ends. The CDR3 runs 14 residues. Per the germline V gene, CDR1 is DFQATT and CDR2 is SNEGSKA (reference sequence). DNA of the CDR3: TGCAGTGTTCCGGACTACGCTAGCACAGATACGCAGTATTTT. This codes for CSVPDYASTDTQYF.

This clonotype turned up a few times. The chain recombines TRBV12-3 or TRBV12-4 with TRBJ2-5, with D unclear. This CDR3 is 11 amino acids long. Deletions cut 3 bases from V and 6 bases from J, with 5 bases between. Here the CDR3 DNA reads TGTGCCAGCAGTTTTGGCCAGACCCAGTACTTC. Protein: CASSFGQTQYF.

This clonotype was found a few times. The V and J genes are TRBV4-3 and TRBJ1-1; TRBD1 agrees at 7 bases. The germline CDR1 and CDR2 sequences are LGHNA and YSLEER. The CDR3 totals 13 residues. V was pared by 1 base and J by 4 bases, with 0 bases of the junction left unmatched. The CDR3 region is CASSQGQGTEAFF. The CDR3 DNA reads TGCGCCAGCAGCCAAGGACAGGGCACTGAAGCTTTCTTT.

The sample holds a few counts of this clonotype. This chain connects TRBV6-5 to TRBJ2-3; TRBD2 matches at 9 bases. There are 15 residues in the CDR3. The germline V gene encodes CDR1 MNHEY and CDR2 SVGAGI. The V segment lost 4 bases and the J segment 0 bases; nucleotides outside the gene matches: 2. CDR3 in DNA: TGTGCCAGCAGTTCAAGCGGGAGGAGCACAGATACGCAGTATTTT. This encodes CASSSSGRSTDTQYF.

This clonotype was seen only a few times. The chain combines TRBV10-2 with TRBJ2-7; D remains ambiguous. This CDR3 comprises 14 residues. Trimming removed 0 bases at V and 0 bases at J, with 6 bases between. Germline V gives CDR1 WSHSY, CDR2 SAAADI. CDR3 coding DNA: TGCGCCAGCAGTGAGTCGGGCAGCTCCTACGAGCAGTACTTC. Encoded protein: CASSESGSSYEQYF.

The V gene is TRBV3-1, the J gene TRBJ2-5, with 13 bases aligning to TRBD2. The CDR3 is 17 residues long. Germline loops: CDR1 LGHDT, CDR2 YNNKEL (reference sequence). J gave up 4 bases and V 0 bases, and 5 bases lay outside the gene matches. CDR3 loop: CASSQEWWTSGRETQYF. In DNA form, the CDR3 reads TGTGCCAGCAGCCAAGAATGGTGGACTAGCGGGAGAGAGACCCAGTACTTC.

This sequence joins TRBV4-1 and TRBJ2-1; 8 bases line up with TRBD2. This CDR3 contains 16 residues. Germline V gene data show CDR1 as MGHRA and CDR2 as YSYEKL. Trimming removed 3 bases from V and 5 bases from J; junction bases left unmatched: 9. CDR3 sequence reads: CASSHPSSGSDNEQFF. Written as DNA, the CDR3 is TGCGCCAGCAGCCATCCTTCTAGCGGGTCAGACAATGAGCAGTTCTTC.

This clonotype was recorded a few times. The rearrangement joins TRBV6-2 or TRBV6-3 to TRBJ2-7; no firm D call. The CDR3 contains 11 residues. V dropped 9 bases and J dropped 4 bases, with 10 bases sitting between them. Germline lookup yields CDR1 MNHEY and CDR2 SVGEGT. CDR3 nucleotides: TGTGCCAGTCGCCGGGCGTACGAGCAGTACTTC. Its protein product is CASRRAYEQYF.

This clonotype was found a few times. V is TRBV11-1 and J is TRBJ2-7; 9 bases fit TRBD2. V dropped 4 bases and J dropped 3; count of bases not matched to a gene: 16. This CDR3 comprises 18 residues. Germline CDR1 reads SGHAT; CDR2 reads FQDESV (reference sequence). The CDR3, as DNA: TGTGCCAGCAGCTCGCGCGGAGTAGCGGGGGACGACAACTACGAGCAGTACTTC. It codes for CASSSRGVAGDDNYEQYF.

This clonotype was seen many times. The rearrangement links TRBV9 to TRBJ2-1; 9 bases agree with TRBD2. Germline CDR1 SGDLS, CDR2 YYNGEE. The V and J ends lost 2 bases and 10 bases, in that order; junction bases with no gene match: 7. CDR3 length: 14 residues. CDR3 loop: CASSVETSGWEQFF. CDR3 DNA sequence: TGTGCCAGCAGCGTTGAGACTAGCGGATGGGAGCAGTTCTTC.

In this sample, this clonotype turned up a few times. The gene calls are TRBV10-3 and TRBJ2-7; TRBD1 is a possible D gene (5 bases). Looked up from germline, CDR1 is ENHRY and CDR2 is SYGVKD. V lost 7 bases to trimming and J lost 3 bases, with 10 bases between them. CDR3 length: 12 residues. The CDR3 sequence is CAIITGNYEQYF. The CDR3 DNA follows: TGTGCCATCATCACAGGAAACTACGAGCAGTACTTC.

Ten or more counts support this clonotype. The rearrangement joins TRBV20-1 to TRBJ2-1; D is unresolved. V lost 5 bases, J lost 7 bases, and 15 bases lay in between. The CDR3 consists of 13 residues. CDR1 DFQATT and CDR2 SNEGSKA come from the germline V gene (reference sequence). The CDR3 is CSAELSPENEQFF. The CDR3 coding sequence is TGCAGTGCTGAGTTGTCCCCTGAGAATGAGCAGTTCTTC.

The V and J genes are TRBV5-1 and TRBJ2-3; no firm D call. Germline V gene sequence: CDR1 SGHRS, CDR2 YFSETQ. Trimming took 0 bases from V and 2 from J, leaving 13 bases between them. The CDR3 is 16 residues long. DNA of the CDR3: TGCGCCAGCAGCTTGGACTTTACGACATCCACAGATACGCAGTATTTT. It encodes CASSLDFTTSTDTQYF. Full variable domain (remainder filled in from reference TRBV5-1 and TRBJ2-3): KAGVTQTPRYLIKTRGQQVTLSCSPISGHRSVSWYQQTPGQGLQFLFEYFSETQRNKGNFPGRFSGRQFSNSRSEMNVSTLELGDSALYLCASSLDFTTSTDTQYFGPGTRLTVL.

The chain is built from TRBV20-1 and TRBJ2-7; maybe TRBD1 (5 bases). CDR3 size: 14 residues. Germline loops: CDR1 DFQATT, CDR2 SNEGSKA (reference sequence). Trimming shortened V by 0 bases and J by 4 bases, and 13 bases separated the two germline ends. This CDR3 is CSARDRGHFYEQYF. Here the CDR3 DNA reads TGCAGTGCTAGAGATCGTGGACATTTTTACGAGCAGTACTTC.

The sample holds a few counts of this clonotype. The chain uses TRBV12-5 and TRBJ2-2; TRBD2 aligns across 8 bases. The CDR3 sequence is 15 residues long. V trimming: 4 bases; J trimming: 0 bases; junction bases outside the gene matches: 1. Germline CDR1 LGHNT, CDR2 FRNRAP. The CDR3 is CASGSAGANTGELFF. CDR3 coding DNA: TGTGCTAGTGGTTCAGCGGGAGCGAACACCGGGGAGCTGTTTTTT.

V gene TRBV7-9 combines with J gene TRBJ1-1, with D possibly matching TRBD1 (6 bases). Germline values: CDR1 SEHNR, CDR2 FQNEAQ (reference sequence). V lost 4 bases and J lost 7, with 13 bases in between. This CDR3 region has 13 residues. In DNA, the CDR3 is TGTGCCAGCAGCTCCTCGGACAGCTTTGAAGCTTTCTTT. Protein: CASSSSDSFEAFF. Filled out from reference TRBV7-9 and TRBJ1-1, the complete variable domain reads DTGVSQNPRHKITKRGQNVTFRCDPISEHNRLYWYRQTLGQGPEFLTYFQNEAQLEKSRLLSDRFSAERPKGSFSTLEIQRTEQGDSAMYLCASSSSDSFEAFFGQGTRLTVV.

This rearrangement joins TRBV29-1 to TRBJ2-7; the D gene could be TRBD1 or TRBD2 (5 bases each). Germline CDR1 SQVTM, CDR2 ANQGSEA. CDR3 size: 12 residues. V was trimmed by 3 bases and J by 6 bases, leaving 12 bases between them. In nucleotides, the CDR3 is TGCAGCGTTGATTACCGGGACGGCGAGCAGTACTTC. Encoded protein: CSVDYRDGEQYF.

V gene TRBV30 combines with J gene TRBJ2-5, with D possibly being TRBD1 (6 bases). The CDR3 runs 13 residues. Germline CDR1 is GTSNPN and CDR2 is SVGIG (reference sequence). Trimming pared 4 bases from V and 5 bases from J, leaving 14 bases between. The CDR3 region has the DNA TGTGCCTGGACCCCCCTAGGGGGTGAGACCCAGTACTTC. Its translation is CAWTPLGGETQYF.

This clonotype appeared a few times. The CDR3 coding sequence is TGTGCCAGCATTGAAACAGGGAGTGAGCAGTTCTTC. It specifies CASIETGSEQFF. V and J are TRBV7-2 and TRBJ2-1; TRBD1 might be the D (6 bases). Trimming took off 7 bases at V and 9 bases at J, with 13 bases between the two ends. The CDR3 has 12 amino acids. Germline V gives CDR1 SGHTA, CDR2 FQGNSA.

This clonotype was detected a few times. The chain carries TRBV5-5 and TRBJ2-3; D perhaps matches TRBD1 (7 bases). Germline V gene lookup returns CDR1 SGHKS and CDR2 YYEKEE (reference sequence). CDR3 size: 14 residues. V was trimmed by 4 bases and J by 5 bases, leaving 14 bases between them. CDR3 in amino acids: CASSVAGGIDTQYF. The CDR3 bases are TGTGCCAGCAGCGTTGCAGGGGGGATAGATACGCAGTATTTT.

The chain links TRBV5-1 to TRBJ1-1; D not certain. Germline V gene data show CDR1 as SGHRS and CDR2 as YFSETQ. Deletions cut 0 bases from V and 0 bases from J, with 9 bases between. The CDR3 is 15 amino acids. The CDR3 nucleotides read TGCGCCAGCAGCTTGGGTAGGCTAATGAACACTGAAGCTTTCTTT. As protein: CASSLGRLMNTEAFF. The full variable domain, with the rest looked up from reference TRBV5-1 and TRBJ1-1, is KAGVTQTPRYLIKTRGQQVTLSCSPISGHRSVSWYQQTPGQGLQFLFEYFSETQRNKGNFPGRFSGRQFSNSRSEMNVSTLELGDSALYLCASSLGRLMNTEAFFGQGTRLTVV.

The chain has TRBV19 and TRBJ1-2; D may be TRBD1 (6 bases). Germline V gives CDR1 LNHDA, CDR2 SQIVND (reference sequence). There are 12 residues in the CDR3. Trimming pared 6 bases from V and 7 bases from J, leaving 12 bases between. CDR3 residues: CASRGDTLGYTF. The CDR3 nucleotides read TGTGCCAGTAGAGGGGACACACTTGGCTACACCTTC.

This sequence joins TRBV30 and TRBJ2-1; 9 bases are shared with TRBD2. The germline V gene encodes CDR1 GTSNPN and CDR2 SVGIG (reference sequence). V was pared by 2 bases and J by 5 bases, with 4 bases of the junction left unmatched. The CDR3 extends over 14 amino acids. The CDR3 spells CAWSTGGGDNEQFF. The CDR3 bases are TGTGCCTGGAGTACGGGCGGGGGGGACAATGAGCAGTTCTTC.